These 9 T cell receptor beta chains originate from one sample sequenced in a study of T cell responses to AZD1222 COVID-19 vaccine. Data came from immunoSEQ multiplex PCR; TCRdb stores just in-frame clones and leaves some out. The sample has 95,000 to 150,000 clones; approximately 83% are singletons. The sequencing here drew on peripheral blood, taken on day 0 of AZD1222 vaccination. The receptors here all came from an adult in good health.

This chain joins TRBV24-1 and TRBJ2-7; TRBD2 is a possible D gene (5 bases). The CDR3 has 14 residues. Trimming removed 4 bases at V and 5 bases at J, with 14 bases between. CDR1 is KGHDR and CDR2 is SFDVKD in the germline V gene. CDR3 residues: CATSDPGRLHEQYF. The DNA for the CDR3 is TGTGCCACCAGTGACCCTGGGAGACTCCACGAGCAGTACTTC.

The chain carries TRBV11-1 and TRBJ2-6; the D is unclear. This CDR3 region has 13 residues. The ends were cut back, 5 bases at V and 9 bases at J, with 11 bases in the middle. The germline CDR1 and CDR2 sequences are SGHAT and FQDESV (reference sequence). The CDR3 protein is CASSRLEGNVLTF. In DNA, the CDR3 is TGTGCCAGCAGCCGACTGGAAGGCAACGTCCTGACTTTC.

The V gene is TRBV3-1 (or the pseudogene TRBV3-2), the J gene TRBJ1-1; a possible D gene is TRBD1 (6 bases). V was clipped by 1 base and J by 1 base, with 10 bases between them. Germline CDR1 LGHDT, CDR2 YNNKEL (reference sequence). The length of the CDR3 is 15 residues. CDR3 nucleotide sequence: TGTGCCAGCAGCCAAGGACAGGCCGAGAACACTGAAGCTTTCTTT. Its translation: CASSQGQAENTEAFF.

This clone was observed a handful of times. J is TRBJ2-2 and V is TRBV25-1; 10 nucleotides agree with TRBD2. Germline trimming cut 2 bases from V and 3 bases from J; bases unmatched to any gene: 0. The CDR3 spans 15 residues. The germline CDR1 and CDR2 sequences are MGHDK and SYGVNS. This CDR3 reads CASSESGRDTGELFF. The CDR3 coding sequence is TGTGCCAGCAGTGAAAGCGGGAGGGACACCGGGGAGCTGTTTTTT.

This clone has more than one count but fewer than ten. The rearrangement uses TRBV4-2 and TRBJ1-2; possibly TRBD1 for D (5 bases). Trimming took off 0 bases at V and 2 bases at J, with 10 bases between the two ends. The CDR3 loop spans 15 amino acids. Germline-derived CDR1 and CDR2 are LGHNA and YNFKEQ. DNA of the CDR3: TGTGCCAGCAGCCAAGACGGGGCAGCGAACTATGGCTACACCTTC. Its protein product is CASSQDGAANYGYTF.

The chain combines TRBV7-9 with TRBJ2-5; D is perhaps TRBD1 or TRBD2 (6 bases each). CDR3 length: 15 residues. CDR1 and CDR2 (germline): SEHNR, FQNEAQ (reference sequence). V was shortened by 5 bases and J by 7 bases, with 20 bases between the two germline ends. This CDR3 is CASSPYLTEGGTQYF. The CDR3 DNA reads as TGTGCCAGCAGCCCTTATTTGACCGAGGGGGGGACCCAGTACTTC.

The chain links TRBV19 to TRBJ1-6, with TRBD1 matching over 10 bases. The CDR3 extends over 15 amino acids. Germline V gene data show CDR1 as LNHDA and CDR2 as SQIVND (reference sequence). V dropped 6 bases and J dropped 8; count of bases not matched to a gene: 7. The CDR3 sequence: CASRTGQGLDSPLHF. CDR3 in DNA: TGTGCCAGTAGAACGGGACAGGGGTTAGATTCACCCCTCCACTTT.

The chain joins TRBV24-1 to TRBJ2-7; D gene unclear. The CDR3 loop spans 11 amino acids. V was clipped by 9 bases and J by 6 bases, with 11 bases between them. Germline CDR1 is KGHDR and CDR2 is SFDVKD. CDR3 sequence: CATSLGSEQYF. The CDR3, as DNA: TGTGCCACCTCCCTAGGCTCCGAGCAGTACTTC.

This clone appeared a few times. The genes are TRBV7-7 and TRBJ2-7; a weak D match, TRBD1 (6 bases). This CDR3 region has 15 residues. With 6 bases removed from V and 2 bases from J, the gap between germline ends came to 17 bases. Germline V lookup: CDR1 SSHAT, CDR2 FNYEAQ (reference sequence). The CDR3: CASSPTPDRPYEQYF. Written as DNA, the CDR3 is TGTGCCAGCAGTCCGACCCCGGACAGACCCTACGAGCAGTACTTC.